A selection of T cell receptor beta chains follows, all from one sample in a study of patients and donors after allogeneic stem cell transplantation. TCRdb re-called the RT-PCR reads through MiXCR, storing one row per CDR3 protein. The data hold hundreds of thousands of distinct CDR3 sequences, with around 15% observed a single time. The source material was blood, either unsorted or a sorted T cell fraction (not recorded which). Receptors were obtained from a human donor who was either an allogeneic HSCT recipient or a stem cell or donor lymphocyte infusion donor (not recorded which). It is not recorded whose cells these are; they may come from a transplant donor. Each CDR3 is given with its conserved first and last residue.

>TRBJ1-3|TRBV12-3/TRBV12-4
CASSLHKPSSGNTIYF
>TRBJ1-5|TRBV12-3/TRBV12-4
CASSLRQPGNQPQHF
>TRBJ2-4|TRBV7-8
CASSFGYVGGIKNIQYF
>TRBJ2-1|TRBV19
CASSIDGLATNEQFF
>TRBJ2-3|TRBV7-2
CASSLAPGLAHTQYF
>TRBJ2-2|TRBV5-1
CASSAGATINTGELFF
>TRBJ2-6|TRBV25-1
CASSEYATARGANVLTF
>TRBJ2-5|TRBV20-1
CSARGTSGRKETQYF
>TRBJ1-2|TRBV12-3/TRBV12-4
CASSLVREALYGYTF
>TRBJ2-1|TRBV6-6
CALRAKIHNEQFF
>TRBJ2-1|TRBV2
CASSGRDYSYNEQFF
>TRBJ2-5|TRBV20-1
CSARAGTKQETQYF
>TRBJ1-1|TRBV6-1
CASRSPQDTEAFF
>TRBJ2-3|TRBV30
CAWSVNLAGLTDTQYF
>TRBJ2-7|TRBV7-8
CASNPRPGQGYEQYF
>TRBJ2-2|TRBV7-2
CASSSRRANTGELFF
>TRBJ2-3|TRBV27
CASSFPTSADTQYF
>TRBJ1-1|TRBV9
CASRGTGEAFF
>TRBJ2-1|TRBV5-1
CASSIQRRSYNEQFF
>TRBJ2-6|TRBV29-1
CSVRFMGSGANVLTF
>TRBJ2-3|TRBV6-2/TRBV6-3
CASSSLTSPTQYF
>TRBJ2-1|TRBV7-9
CASSPSGRADEQFF
>TRBJ1-3|TRBV7-9
CASSLSVSTIYF
>TRBJ1-1|TRBV7-9
CASSARSVWGAFF
>TRBJ1-2|TRBV7-2
CASSLSSGTLNYGYTF
>TRBJ2-1|TRBV4-3
CASSQEPRTFYNEQFF
>TRBJ2-3|TRBV6-1
CASSEPWDRADVRTDTQYF
>TRBJ2-7|TRBV6-5
CASSYSWLGHEQYF
>TRBJ2-7|TRBV5-4
CASSWAGLEQYF
>TRBJ1-1|TRBV30
CAWIPQYSLRVTTAFF
>TRBJ1-2|TRBV5-6
CASSFHLQGYYGYTF
>TRBJ2-7|TRBV20-1
CSARGRGTSYEQYF
>TRBJ1-2|TRBV6-1
CASSPWDRGLYGYTF
>TRBJ2-5|TRBV7-2
CASSLFFSGGAETQYF
>TRBJ2-7|TRBV20-1
CSARDVQKSYEQYF
>TRBJ2-7|TRBV7-3
CASSPRGSGSIHEQYF
>TRBJ2-6|TRBV9
CASTRGTSGANVLTF
>TRBJ2-2|TRBV3-1
CASRKREANTGELFF
>TRBJ2-5|TRBV5-1
CASRRLAVGETQYF
>TRBJ1-1|TRBV5-1
CASSLDYRDTEAFF
>TRBJ2-2|TRBV9
CASSVAQRGTGELFF